These 25 T cell receptor beta chains share one sample of origin, sequenced in a study of blood T cell repertoires in COVID-19. The data were produced by immunoSEQ multiplex PCR, yet TCRdb's version contains in-frame clones alone and is incomplete. The data contain some 260,000 clones, 88% of them seen just once; the ten biggest clones take up around 1.5%. Material for sequencing was peripheral blood. The source of these receptors is a man older than 75 with acute or convalescent COVID-19.

The chain uses TRBV2 and TRBJ2-2, with D perhaps matching TRBD2 (6 bases). Trimming removed 4 bases at V and 6 bases at J, with 12 bases between. Per germline, CDR1 SNHLY and CDR2 FYNNEI. The CDR3 has 14 residues. The CDR3, as DNA: TGTGCCAGCAGTGTCGGACTAAGTCCCGGGGAGCTGTTTTTT. Its translation: CASSVGLSPGELFF.

This chain connects TRBV30 to TRBJ2-7, with TRBD2 identical over 10 bases. This CDR3 contains 14 residues. Losses at the gene ends were 1 base for V and 5 bases for J; bases not matched to a gene: 5. Germline V gene sequence: CDR1 GTSNPN, CDR2 SVGIG (reference sequence). CDR3 DNA: TGTGCCTGGAGTGGACTAGCGGGTGAAAACGAGCAGTACTTC. Its translation is CAWSGLAGENEQYF. The full variable domain, with the rest looked up from reference TRBV30 and TRBJ2-7, is SQTIHQWPATLVQPVGSPLSLECTVEGTSNPNLYWYRQAAGRGLQLLFYSVGIGQISSEVPQNLSASRPQDRQFILSSKKLLLSDSGFYLCAWSGLAGENEQYFGPGTRLTVT.

The chain carries TRBV27 and TRBJ2-7; possibly TRBD2 for D (7 bases). Germline V CDR1 and CDR2: MNHEY, SMNVEV (reference sequence). This CDR3 region has 15 residues. With 8 bases removed from V and 3 bases from J, the gap between germline ends came to 20 bases. CDR3 nucleotide sequence: TGTGCCAGCGGTTCGAATGCGGGGGCGGTCTACGAGCAGTACTTC. It yields the protein CASGSNAGAVYEQYF.

The rearrangement uses TRBV5-1 and TRBJ2-1, with D maybe TRBD1 (6 bases). Germline CDR1 and CDR2: SGHRS and YFSETQ. CDR3 length: 13 residues. Trimming pared 4 bases from V and 7 bases from J, leaving 12 bases between. For the CDR3, the DNA is TGCGCCAGCAGCCTGGGGGCCCGGAATGAGCAGTTCTTC. Its protein is CASSLGARNEQFF.

V gene TRBV3-1 (or the pseudogene TRBV3-2) combines with J gene TRBJ2-7; a weak D match, TRBD2 (7 bases). This CDR3 is 14 amino acids long. V lost 5 bases, J lost 6 bases, and 17 bases lay in between. The germline V gene has CDR1 LGHDT and CDR2 YNNKEL (reference sequence). CDR3 region: CASSGGGGGFEQYF. The CDR3 nucleotides read TGTGCCAGCAGCGGCGGAGGGGGGGGGTTCGAGCAGTACTTC.

This clone was counted a single time. The chain couples TRBV3-1 (or the pseudogene TRBV3-2) to TRBJ2-1, with 9 bases that match TRBD2. Per the germline V gene, CDR1 is LGHDT and CDR2 is YNNKEL (reference sequence). The CDR3 sequence is 16 residues long. After removal of 4 bases from V and 0 bases from J, the junction contained 4 bases not matched to a gene. The CDR3 reads CASSPLAGSSYNEQFF. CDR3 coding DNA: TGTGCCAGCAGCCCACTAGCGGGCAGCTCCTACAATGAGCAGTTCTTC.

The chain has TRBV7-9 and TRBJ2-1, with TRBD2 identical over 7 bases. V shed 6 bases and J 1 base; nucleotides not matched to a gene: 9. The CDR3 has 16 amino acids. The germline CDR1 and CDR2 sequences are SEHNR and FQNEAQ (reference sequence). CDR3: CASRGFVGGSYNEQFF. Written as DNA, the CDR3 is TGTGCCAGCAGGGGGTTTGTGGGAGGGTCCTACAATGAGCAGTTCTTC.

Comment on this clone: Its ends do not fully match the called genes, so a read error is possible. The J gene is TRBJ2-2, the V gene TRBV7-7; maybe TRBD1 (6 bases). This CDR3 is 15 amino acids long. Germline CDR1 SSHAT, CDR2 FNYEAQ (reference sequence). CDR3 residues: CASSLGTPGTGELFF. In nucleotides, the CDR3 is TGTGCTAGCAGCCTGGGGACACCCGGAACCGGGGAGCTGTTTTTT.

The V and J genes are TRBV27 and TRBJ2-3; 9 nucleotides agree with TRBD2. The CDR3 is made up of 20 amino acids. CDR1 and CDR2 from the germline V gene are MNHEY and SMNVEV (reference sequence). Germline trimming cut 0 bases from V and 1 base from J; bases unmatched to any gene: 14. The CDR3 loop is CASSLSADSGSGPGTDTQYF. The CDR3 nucleotides read TGTGCCAGCAGTTTATCAGCGGATAGCGGGAGCGGTCCGGGCACAGATACGCAGTATTTT.

CDR3 DNA sequence: TGCAGCGTTGATGGGACAGGTGGAAATGAGCAGTTCTTC. This codes for CSVDGTGGNEQFF. The chain couples TRBV29-1 to TRBJ2-1, with TRBD1 matching 8 bases. CDR1 and CDR2 from the germline V gene are SQVTM and ANQGSEA. The CDR3 loop spans 13 amino acids. The V gene end was trimmed by 3 bases and the J gene end by 7 bases; junction bases not matched to a gene: 5.

The chain joins TRBV4-1 to TRBJ2-7; 9 positions match TRBD1. The CDR3 runs to 15 residues. The germline V gene encodes CDR1 MGHRA and CDR2 YSYEKL. The trim removed 3 bases at V and 4 bases at J, leaving 7 bases unmatched. The CDR3 bases are TGCGCCAGCAGCCAGGGGGGACAGGGTATGTACGAGCAGTACTTC. Protein product: CASSQGGQGMYEQYF.

The chain joins TRBV7-9 to TRBJ2-3, with D possibly being TRBD2 (6 bases). V was shortened by 4 bases and J by 3 bases, with 20 bases between the two germline ends. The CDR3 totals 17 residues. Per the germline V gene, CDR1 is SEHNR and CDR2 is FQNEAQ (reference sequence). The CDR3 DNA is TGTGCCAGCAGCTCCCCCCGGCGGGGTGGAGGAACAGATACGCAGTATTTT. This encodes CASSSPRRGGGTDTQYF.

V and J are TRBV4-2 and TRBJ2-7; the D is unclear. The CDR3 totals 16 residues. Looked up from germline, CDR1 is LGHNA and CDR2 is YNFKEQ. V was clipped by 1 base and J by 0 bases, with 13 bases between them. The CDR3 sequence is CASSQVTDTFSYEQYF. Written as DNA, the CDR3 is TGTGCCAGCAGCCAAGTCACAGATACGTTCTCCTACGAGCAGTACTTC.

The chain uses TRBV28 and TRBJ2-5; D is unresolved. Germline CDR1 reads MDHEN; CDR2 reads SYDVKM. CDR3 length: 14 residues. The V gene lost 6 bases and the J gene lost 1 base, with 12 bases spanning the gap. Here the CDR3 DNA reads TGTGCCAGCAGGGGCAGGCAGGTCCAAGAGACCCAGTACTTC. Translated: CASRGRQVQETQYF.

The chain is built from TRBV7-8 and TRBJ1-2; 8 bases map to TRBD1. CDR3 length equals 14 residues. V lost 5 bases to trimming and J lost 0 bases; unmatched junction nucleotides: 2. Germline V gene data show CDR1 as SGHVS and CDR2 as FQNEAQ. CDR3 coding DNA: TGTGCCAGCAGCCGACAGGGGACTAACTATGGCTACACCTTC. This sequence encodes CASSRQGTNYGYTF.

The chain employs TRBV19 and TRBJ1-5; a possible D gene is TRBD1 (6 bases). V lost 5 bases and J 5 bases, leaving 10 bases between the germline ends. CDR1 and CDR2 from the germline V gene are LNHDA and SQIVND (reference sequence). The CDR3 extends over 13 amino acids. Here the CDR3 DNA reads TGTGCCAGTAGTCCCAACAGGGATCAGCCCCAGCATTTT. It translates to CASSPNRDQPQHF.

This clone was found once. CDR3 in DNA: TGCGCCAGCAGCCCGGCGACAGGGGAGGAGACCCAGTACTTC. This gives the protein CASSPATGEETQYF. The J gene is TRBJ2-5, the V gene TRBV5-1, with TRBD1 matching over 8 bases. In germline, CDR1 is SGHRS, CDR2 YFSETQ. The CDR3 contains 14 residues. V was clipped by 4 bases and J by 5 bases; unmatched bases: 7.

The chain combines TRBV6-5 with TRBJ1-3; TRBD1 might be the D (6 bases). V lost 10 bases to trimming and J lost 0 bases, with 16 bases between them. From germline, CDR1 is MNHEY and CDR2 SVGAGI. The CDR3 extends over 15 amino acids. The CDR3 loop reads CATNGGGYSGNTIYF. For the CDR3, the DNA is TGTGCCACCAACGGCGGGGGCTACTCTGGAAACACCATATATTTT.

CDR3 sequence reads: CASSIVVEPDTQYF. In DNA form, the CDR3 reads TGTGCCAGTAGTATAGTGGTGGAGCCAGATACGCAGTATTTT. The rearrangement links TRBV19 to TRBJ2-3; no clear D gene. This CDR3 spans 14 amino acids. V dropped 1 base and J dropped 4 bases, with 9 bases sitting between them. CDR1 is LNHDA and CDR2 is SQIVND in the germline V gene (reference sequence).

The chain couples TRBV19 to TRBJ2-5; 11 positions match TRBD2. Unmatched junction bases numbered 7, after V lost 5 bases and J lost 2 bases. Germline V gene data show CDR1 as LNHDA and CDR2 as SQIVND (reference sequence). This CDR3 has 16 amino acids. For the CDR3, the DNA is TGTGCCAGTAGTTCCCCGGGACTAGCGGCTCAAGAGACCCAGTACTTC. Translated, it gives CASSSPGLAAQETQYF.

CDR3 bases: TGTGCCAGCAGCGTAGGTTGGGGACTAGCGCGCGAGCAGTACTTC. Its translation is CASSVGWGLAREQYF. V is TRBV9 and J is TRBJ2-7; 10 nucleotides line up with TRBD2. J gave up 6 bases and V 0 bases, and 6 bases lay outside the gene matches. This CDR3 is built from 15 residues. Germline V gene sequence: CDR1 SGDLS, CDR2 YYNGEE.

The rearrangement uses TRBV9 and TRBJ1-2; TRBD1 matches at 11 bases. Germline loops: CDR1 SGDLS, CDR2 YYNGEE. CDR3 length equals 16 residues. Trimming removed 0 bases from V and 3 bases from J; junction bases left unmatched: 4. DNA for the CDR3: TGTGCCAGCAGCGTAGCTTGGGGACAGGGGGACTATGGCTACACCTTC. Its translation: CASSVAWGQGDYGYTF.

V and J are TRBV7-2 and TRBJ2-2, with TRBD2 matching over 7 bases. The ends lost 4 bases at V and 5 bases at J; junction bases unmatched: 7. CDR3 size: 15 residues. From germline, CDR1 is SGHTA and CDR2 FQGNSA. CDR3 sequence (DNA): TGTGCCAGCAGCTCCCTGGGGGGGGTAACCGGGGAGCTGTTTTTT. Protein sequence: CASSSLGGVTGELFF. Full variable domain (missing parts from reference TRBV7-2 and TRBJ2-2): GAGVSQSPSNKVTEKGKDVELRCDPISGHTALYWYRQSLGQGLEFLIYFQGNSAPDKSGLPSDRFSAERTGGSVSTLTIQRTQQEDSAVYLCASSSLGGVTGELFFGEGSRLTVL.

This chain links TRBV12-5 with TRBJ2-1; 14 bases match TRBD2. From germline, CDR1 is LGHNT and CDR2 FRNRAP. V shed 5 bases and J 8 bases; nucleotides not matched to a gene: 5. This CDR3 spans 15 amino acids. In DNA, the CDR3 is TGTGCTAGTGGTCCGGGACTAGCGGGAGTCGATGAGCAGTTCTTC. Translation gives CASGPGLAGVDEQFF.

V usage is TRBV5-1 and J usage is TRBJ2-7; 9 nucleotides line up with TRBD2. Germline CDR1 and CDR2: SGHRS and YFSETQ. Trimming removed 2 bases from V and 6 bases from J; junction bases left unmatched: 6. CDR3 length equals 14 residues. CDR3 DNA: TGCGCCAGCAGCTTAGGGCGGGAGGGCGGCGAGCAGTACTTC. This translates into CASSLGREGGEQYF. Based on the CDR3 plus reference TRBV5-1 and TRBJ2-7, the full variable domain is KAGVTQTPRYLIKTRGQQVTLSCSPISGHRSVSWYQQTPGQGLQFLFEYFSETQRNKGNFPGRFSGRQFSNSRSEMNVSTLELGDSALYLCASSLGREGGEQYFGPGTRLTVT.